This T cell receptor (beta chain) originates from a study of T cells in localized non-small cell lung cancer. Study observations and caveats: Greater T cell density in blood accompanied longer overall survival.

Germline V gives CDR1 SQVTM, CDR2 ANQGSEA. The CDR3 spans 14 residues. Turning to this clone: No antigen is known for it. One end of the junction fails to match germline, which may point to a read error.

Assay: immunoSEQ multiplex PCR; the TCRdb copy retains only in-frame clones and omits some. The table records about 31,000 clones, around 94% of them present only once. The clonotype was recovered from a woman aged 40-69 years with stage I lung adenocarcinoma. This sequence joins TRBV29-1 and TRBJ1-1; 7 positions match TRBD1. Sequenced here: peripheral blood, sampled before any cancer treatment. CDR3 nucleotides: TGCAGCGTCTTGAGACAGGGAGGGAACACTGAAGCTTCCTTT. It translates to CSVLRQGGNTEASF.